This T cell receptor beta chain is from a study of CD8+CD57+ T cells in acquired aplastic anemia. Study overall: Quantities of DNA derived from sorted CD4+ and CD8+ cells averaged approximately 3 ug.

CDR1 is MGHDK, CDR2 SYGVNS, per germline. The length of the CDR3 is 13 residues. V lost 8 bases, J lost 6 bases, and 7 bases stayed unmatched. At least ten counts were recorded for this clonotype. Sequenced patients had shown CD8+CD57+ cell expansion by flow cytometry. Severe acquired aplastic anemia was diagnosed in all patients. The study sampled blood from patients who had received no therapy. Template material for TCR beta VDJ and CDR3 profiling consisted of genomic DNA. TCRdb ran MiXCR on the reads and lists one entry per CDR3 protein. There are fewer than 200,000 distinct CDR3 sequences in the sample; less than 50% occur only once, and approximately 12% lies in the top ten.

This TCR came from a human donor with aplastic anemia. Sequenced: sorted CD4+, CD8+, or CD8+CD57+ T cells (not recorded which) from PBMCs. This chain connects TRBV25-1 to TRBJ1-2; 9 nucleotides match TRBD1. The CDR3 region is CASGGQGFDGYTF. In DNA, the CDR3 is TGTGCCAGCGGAGGACAGGGGTTCGATGGCTACACCTTC.